This TCR beta chain was obtained from a study of cytomegalovirus exposure and HLA in healthy donors. Comments on this clone: What it recognizes is unknown.

Germline lookup yields CDR1 SGDLS and CDR2 YYNGEE. The CDR3 loop spans 15 amino acids. The V end lost 0 bases, the J end lost 6 bases, and 10 bases lay between the germline ends. In the PCR, 60 Vbeta and 13 Jbeta primers were used. Profiling relied on immunoSEQ multiplex PCR, and the TCRdb table lists in-frame clones only, not all of them. The sample holds approximately 300,000 clones, approximately 84% seen once. The study, taken as a whole, reports: As a later analysis showed, a missense DCLRE1C variant was linked to trimming of TCR beta V- and J-genes.

The sequence was collected from a woman aged 35 to 49 in good health and CMV-seropositive. Input material: PBMCs. This chain links TRBV9 with TRBJ1-6; a weak D match, TRBD1 (6 bases). CDR3 sequence reads: CASSVDTGSNSPLHF. The CDR3 coding sequence is TGTGCCAGCAGCGTAGACACAGGGTCTAATTCACCCCTCCACTTT.